Each of the 28 T cell receptor beta chains below was sequenced from the same sample in a study of blood T cells in healthy people across ages. It was with a sample-barcoded 5' primer and a J-beta primer mix that a second PCR of roughly 6 to 11 cycles was run. TCRdb re-called the 5' RACE reads with MiXCR, one entry per CDR3 protein. The profile shows fewer than 2,000,000 distinct CDR3 sequences, about 39% of them singletons. The sequenced material came from blood. Receptors were obtained from a human donor in good health.

This clonotype was seen repeatedly, ten times or more. The chain employs TRBV12-3 or TRBV12-4 and TRBJ2-7; 10 nucleotides line up with TRBD1. J was trimmed by 1 base and V by 4 bases; bases with no gene match: 4. The length of the CDR3 is 15 residues. The CDR3 nucleotides are TGTGCCAGCAGTTCCGGGACAGGGGATTCCTACGAGCAGTACTTC. This gives the protein CASSSGTGDSYEQYF.

A few counts support this clonotype. This sequence joins TRBV20-1 and TRBJ1-2; D unclear. V lost 5 bases to trimming and J lost 4 bases, with 14 bases between them. CDR1 and CDR2 (germline): DFQATT, SNEGSKA (reference sequence). CDR3 length equals 13 residues. CDR3: CSAESEAGYGYTF. DNA of the CDR3: TGCAGTGCTGAGTCTGAGGCAGGCTATGGCTACACCTTC.

This clonotype was counted once. This chain connects TRBV7-2 to TRBJ1-4; D is possibly TRBD1 (6 bases). This CDR3 spans 14 amino acids. V lost 4 bases, J lost 8 bases, and 14 bases lay in between. Germline V lookup: CDR1 SGHTA, CDR2 FQGNSA. The DNA for the CDR3 is TGTGCCAGCAGCTCTCTACAGGGCCCGGAAAAACTGTTTTTT. It specifies CASSSLQGPEKLFF.

V usage is TRBV24-1 and J usage is TRBJ2-7, with 9 bases matching TRBD1. CDR3 length equals 15 residues. J gave up 3 bases and V 5 bases, and 7 bases lay outside the gene matches. Looked up from germline, CDR1 is KGHDR and CDR2 is SFDVKD. The CDR3 bases are TGTGCCACCAGTGCCGTGACGGGACAGGGCTACGAGCAGTACTTC. This encodes CATSAVTGQGYEQYF.

This clonotype was counted a few times. The rearrangement links TRBV7-2 to TRBJ2-3; TRBD2 agrees at 8 bases. This CDR3 has 15 residues. V shed 5 bases, J shed 5 bases, and the junction held 9 bases outside the gene matches. Germline assignment: CDR1 SGHTA and CDR2 FQGNSA. CDR3 nucleotide sequence: TGTGCCAGCAGCCTGCGGCGGGGGGCGGGAGATACGCAGTATTTT. The encoded protein is CASSLRRGAGDTQYF.

J is TRBJ1-2 and V is TRBV20-1; 8 nucleotides line up with TRBD1. Germline trimming cut 3 bases from V and 2 bases from J; bases unmatched to any gene: 8. The CDR3 extends over 15 amino acids. Germline CDR1 and CDR2: DFQATT and SNEGSKA (reference sequence). CDR3 sequence: CSASRGAGGNYGYTF. CDR3 nucleotide sequence: TGCAGTGCTAGTAGGGGGGCAGGGGGCAACTATGGCTACACCTTC.

The chain carries TRBV6-5 and TRBJ1-2, with D possibly matching TRBD1 (6 bases). With 2 bases removed from V and 5 bases from J, the gap between germline ends came to 9 bases. Germline loops: CDR1 MNHEY, CDR2 SVGAGI. This CDR3 has 13 amino acids. The DNA of the CDR3 is TGTGCCAGCAGTTACGTAGGGGGTTATGGCTACACCTTC. Protein: CASSYVGGYGYTF.

The chain couples TRBV6-1 to TRBJ2-5, with D unresolved. Trimming left V 6 bases short and J 11 bases short, with 13 bases between. Germline loops: CDR1 MNHNS, CDR2 SASEGT. The CDR3 is made up of 11 amino acids. CDR3 region: CASSEIREQYF. CDR3 DNA: TGTGCCAGCAGCGAGATCCGAGAGCAGTACTTC.

The genes are TRBV6-2 or TRBV6-3 and TRBJ1-5, with TRBD1 identical over 7 bases. The ends lost 0 bases at V and 8 bases at J; junction bases unmatched: 10. The CDR3 runs to 16 residues. Germline V gene lookup returns CDR1 MNHEY and CDR2 SVGEGT. CDR3 residues: CASSYSRQGRVEPQHF. The CDR3 bases are TGTGCCAGCAGTTACTCCAGACAGGGAAGGGTTGAGCCCCAGCATTTT.

J is TRBJ1-1 and V is TRBV10-3; D is unresolved. Looked up from germline, CDR1 is ENHRY and CDR2 is SYGVKD. V lost 2 bases, J lost 11 bases, and 9 bases lay in between. The CDR3 is 11 residues long. The CDR3 loop reads CAISEGLSAFF. As DNA, the CDR3 is TGTGCCATCAGTGAGGGGCTCTCCGCTTTCTTT.

This clonotype has only a few counts. This sequence joins TRBV20-1 and TRBJ2-3; D is unclear. From germline, CDR1 is DFQATT and CDR2 SNEGSKA (reference sequence). The length of the CDR3 is 12 residues. The ends were cut back, 3 bases at V and 4 bases at J, with 8 bases in the middle. The CDR3 nucleotides read TGCAGTGCTAGCGCTGGCGCAGATACGCAGTATTTT. Amino acid sequence: CSASAGADTQYF.

This clonotype came up a few times. V usage is TRBV3-1 and J usage is TRBJ2-2; TRBD1 might be the D (6 bases). The germline CDR1 and CDR2 sequences are LGHDT and YNNKEL (reference sequence). V was cut by 4 bases and J by 10 bases, with 22 bases left in between. The CDR3 runs 16 residues. The CDR3 sequence: CASSLLSRGSREELFF. CDR3 nucleotides: TGTGCCAGCAGCCTCCTATCTAGGGGGAGCAGGGAGGAGCTGTTTTTT.

This rearrangement joins TRBV28 to TRBJ2-1; D call uncertain. The end of the DNA is better explained by TRBJ2-7, so the J call may be wrong. The length of the CDR3 is 14 residues. Per germline, CDR1 MDHEN and CDR2 SYDVKM. The CDR3 DNA follows: TGTGCCAGCAGTTTGGACCTCCCCGGCTACGAGCAGTACTTC. Its translation: CASSLDLPGYEQYF.

About this clonotype: This may be a read error: a much more frequent sequence differs by one nucleotide. The chain couples TRBV20-1 to TRBJ2-1, with 7 positions matching TRBD2. The CDR3 contains 12 residues. V shed 3 bases and J 12 bases; nucleotides not matched to a gene: 8. Germline V gene data show CDR1 as DFQATT and CDR2 as SNEGSKA (reference sequence). The CDR3 DNA sequence: TGCAGTGCTAGGAGGACTAGTGATGGGCAGTTCTTC. Protein product: CSARRTSDGQFF.

The sample holds a few counts of this clonotype. The chain is built from TRBV6-1 and TRBJ2-4; D is uncertain. The J call may be incorrect, as the DNA end agrees better with TRBJ2-7. The CDR3 has 12 residues. Germline V gene lookup returns CDR1 MNHNS and CDR2 SASEGT. CDR3 DNA sequence: TGTGCCAGCAGTGATTGGAGCTACGAGCAGTACTTC. The encoded protein is CASSDWSYEQYF.

This clonotype has only a few counts. The chain employs TRBV6-5 and TRBJ2-3; TRBD1 or TRBD2 may be the D gene (5 bases each). V dropped 6 bases and J dropped 0 bases, with 10 bases sitting between them. This CDR3 is 14 amino acids long. CDR1 and CDR2 from the germline V gene are MNHEY and SVGAGI. The CDR3 coding sequence is TGTGCCAGCAGCACCCGGGACAGCACAGATACGCAGTATTTT. Translating it yields CASSTRDSTDTQYF.

This clonotype has more than one count but fewer than ten. The chain is built from TRBV6-6 and TRBJ1-4; D is undetermined. V lost 0 bases and J lost 5, with 13 bases in between. Germline CDR1 MNHNY, CDR2 SVGAGI (reference sequence). The CDR3 covers 16 residues. CDR3 DNA sequence: TGTGCCAGCAGTTACTCTGAGCTGTCACAGAATGAAAAACTGTTTTTT. The encoded protein is CASSYSELSQNEKLFF.

This clonotype occurred a few times. The gene calls are TRBV9 and TRBJ2-6, with TRBD1 as a possible D gene (6 bases). The germline V and J ends were trimmed by 4 bases and 2 bases, with 13 bases remaining between them. The CDR3 runs to 16 residues. CDR1 SGDLS and CDR2 YYNGEE come from the germline V gene. CDR3 DNA: TGTGCCAGCAGCCAAGGCAGGGGCCCTGGGGCCAACGTCCTGACTTTC. Translated, it gives CASSQGRGPGANVLTF. Using reference TRBV9 and TRBJ2-6 for the parts outside the CDR3, the full variable domain is DSGVTQTPKHLITATGQRVTLRCSPRSGDLSVYWYQQSLDQGLQFLIQYYNGEERAKGNILERFSAQQFPDLHSELNLSSLELGDSALYFCASSQGRGPGANVLTFGAGSRLTVL.

This clonotype was seen more than once but under ten times. The chain joins TRBV10-3 to TRBJ2-7; perhaps TRBD2 as D (6 bases). V was pared by 11 bases and J by 2 bases, with 19 bases between. The CDR3 is 14 residues long. CDR1 is ENHRY, CDR2 SYGVKD, per germline. This chain's CDR3 is CASKAVPGAYEQYF. The DNA for the CDR3 is TGTGCCTCCAAGGCTGTACCGGGGGCCTACGAGCAGTACTTC.

This clonotype was detected only a few times. CDR3 in DNA: TGCGCCAGCAGCCAAGGGGGGACAGGGCCCTACTATGGCTACACCTTC. Amino acids: CASSQGGTGPYYGYTF. The V and J genes are TRBV4-1 and TRBJ1-2; 9 bases are shared with TRBD1. CDR1 MGHRA and CDR2 YSYEKL come from the germline V gene. Losses at the gene ends were 1 base for V and 3 bases for J; bases not matched to a gene: 6. The CDR3 loop spans 16 amino acids.

The chain employs TRBV28 and TRBJ1-3, with 9 bases matching TRBD1. V lost 5 bases and J lost 5; bases outside the gene matches: 7. This CDR3 contains 15 residues. Germline-derived CDR1 and CDR2 are MDHEN and SYDVKM. This CDR3 reads CASSPPGQGRNTIYF. The CDR3 DNA sequence: TGTGCCAGCAGTCCACCGGGACAGGGACGAAACACCATATATTTT.

The chain has TRBV5-1 and TRBJ1-2; D unresolved. V lost 2 bases to trimming and J lost 4 bases, with 12 bases between them. The CDR3 sequence is 14 residues long. From germline, CDR1 is SGHRS and CDR2 YFSETQ. The DNA for the CDR3 is TGCGCCAGCAGCTTCTCGGACTTCTCCTATGGCTACACCTTC. Residues: CASSFSDFSYGYTF.

The chain links TRBV7-2 to TRBJ1-5; D not certain. This CDR3 is built from 12 residues. Deletions cut 5 bases from V and 15 bases from J, with 17 bases between. Germline V lookup: CDR1 SGHTA, CDR2 FQGNSA. The CDR3 sequence: CASSPLGQTRHF. CDR3 in DNA: TGTGCCAGCAGCCCCTTGGGCCAAACGCGGCATTTT.

The rearrangement joins TRBV25-1 to TRBJ2-1; 15 bases are shared with TRBD2. V gave up 1 base and J gave up 8 bases; unmatched junction bases: 9. The CDR3 length is 18 residues. Germline CDR1 and CDR2: MGHDK and SYGVNS. The CDR3 nucleotides read TGTGCCAGCAGTGAATTTGGGACTAGCGGGGGGTTGATCGATGAGCAGTTCTTC. As protein: CASSEFGTSGGLIDEQFF.

The genes are TRBV6-2 or TRBV6-3 and TRBJ2-3, with D possibly matching TRBD1 (5 bases). The V gene lost 8 bases and the J gene lost 11 bases, with 17 bases spanning the gap. CDR3 length: 12 residues. The germline gives CDR1 MNHEY, CDR2 SVGEGT. The CDR3 region has the DNA TGTGCCAGCCGTGTGGGGCCAGGAAAGCAGTATTTT. Its protein product is CASRVGPGKQYF.

This clonotype was seen more than once but under ten times. The V call is TRBV5-1, the J call TRBJ2-5; TRBD1 is a possible D gene (5 bases). The end of the DNA aligns better with TRBJ2-7, so the J call may be wrong. This CDR3 has 14 amino acids. CDR1 SGHRS and CDR2 YFSETQ come from the germline V gene. CDR3 in amino acids: CASSLQGVTYEQYF. CDR3 bases: TGCGCCAGCAGCTTGCAAGGGGTTACCTACGAGCAGTACTTC.

The CDR3 DNA reads TGTGCCAGCAGCCCGGAGACTATGAACACTGAAGCTTTCTTT. Its translation is CASSPETMNTEAFF. The genes are TRBV5-5 and TRBJ1-1; D remains unclear. V was pared by 4 bases and J by 0 bases, with 10 bases between. This CDR3 comprises 14 residues. The germline V gene has CDR1 SGHKS and CDR2 YYEKEE (reference sequence).

This clonotype occurred a few times. The chain combines TRBV29-1 with TRBJ2-1, with D unclear. Trimming shortened V by 5 bases and J by 0 bases, and 11 bases separated the two germline ends. Germline CDR1 reads SQVTM; CDR2 reads ANQGSEA. This CDR3 contains 14 residues. The CDR3 coding sequence is TGCAGCGTTCGACGAGAGAGCTCCTACAATGAGCAGTTCTTC. Translation gives CSVRRESSYNEQFF.